This TCR beta chain was documented in a study of T cell changes during pregnancy in multiple sclerosis. Data came from immunoSEQ multiplex PCR; TCRdb stores just in-frame clones and leaves some out. The data contain 40,000 or so clones, 92% of them singletons. The clonotype was recovered from a female donor with multiple sclerosis, enrolled in a pregnancy study. Sample: CD8+ T cells from peripheral blood mononuclear cells, taken before pregnancy.

The chain's CDR3 is CASSFYPLRGIEETQYF. Written as DNA, the CDR3 is TGTGCCAGCAGTTTCTACCCCCTAAGGGGTATCGAAGAGACCCAGTACTTC. The rearrangement uses TRBV27 and TRBJ2-5, with D possibly being TRBD1 (5 bases). Trimming took 3 bases from V and 3 from J, leaving 20 bases between them. Germline-derived CDR1 and CDR2 are MNHEY and SMNVEV (reference sequence). CDR3 length equals 17 residues.